A selection of T cell receptor beta chains follows, all from one sample in a study of OX40 agonist ivuxolimab in advanced cancers. Sequencing was performed with immunoSEQ multiplex PCR; in TCRdb, only in-frame clones are kept and a portion is missing. The table includes about 110,000 clones, 75% to 95% detected once. The source was CD4+ or CD8+ T cells sorted from blood, collected in a trial of the OX40 agonist ivuxolimab. The source of these receptors is an adult with an advanced solid tumor such as melanoma, head and neck, liver or kidney cancer. Each CDR3 is given with its conserved first and last residue. A D gene is named only where the DNA matches it firmly. Not all rows give a size; the values are once, few, many and, for expanded clones, a class.

abundance: -
j_gene: TRBJ2-3
d_gene: -
v_gene: TRBV6-5
CDR3aa: CASSYTGGLEGTQYF

abundance: -
j_gene: TRBJ2-1
d_gene: TRBD2
v_gene: TRBV27
CDR3aa: CASSPQKRLAEPYNEQFF

abundance: -
j_gene: TRBJ2-1
d_gene: TRBD1
v_gene: TRBV29-1
CDR3aa: CSVEGQAENEQFF

abundance: -
j_gene: TRBJ2-7
d_gene: -
v_gene: TRBV11-2
CDR3aa: CASSGGRGGEQYF

abundance: -
j_gene: TRBJ1-1
d_gene: TRBD1
v_gene: TRBV19
CDR3aa: CASTRQGRMNTEAFF

abundance: -
j_gene: TRBJ2-5
d_gene: -
v_gene: TRBV5-1
CDR3aa: CASSLEVSRRGETQYF

abundance: -
j_gene: TRBJ2-1
d_gene: TRBD2
v_gene: TRBV9
CDR3aa: CASSVGLAGASSYNEQFF

abundance: once
j_gene: TRBJ2-3
d_gene: TRBD2
v_gene: TRBV19
CDR3aa: CASSIGAGGPKDTQYF

abundance: -
j_gene: TRBJ2-4
d_gene: -
v_gene: TRBV4-1
CDR3aa: CASSPSQVSNIQYF

abundance: -
j_gene: TRBJ1-2
d_gene: -
v_gene: TRBV18
CDR3aa: CASSPQGVKGTSYGYTF

abundance: -
j_gene: TRBJ2-7
d_gene: -
v_gene: TRBV30
CDR3aa: CAWGVGTLKQYF

abundance: -
j_gene: TRBJ2-7
d_gene: TRBD1
v_gene: TRBV6-6
CDR3aa: CASSFSPGQGYEQYF

abundance: -
j_gene: TRBJ2-7
d_gene: TRBD2
v_gene: TRBV19
CDR3aa: CASSKSGGSYEQYF

abundance: once
j_gene: TRBJ2-1
d_gene: TRBD2
v_gene: TRBV6-5
CDR3aa: CASSPSGRAQNEQFF

abundance: -
j_gene: TRBJ1-2
d_gene: -
v_gene: TRBV19
CDR3aa: CASKDLGSRMYGYTF

abundance: -
j_gene: TRBJ2-3
d_gene: -
v_gene: TRBV18
CDR3aa: CASSPNSPPSTDTQYF

abundance: once
j_gene: TRBJ2-5
d_gene: TRBD1
v_gene: TRBV18
CDR3aa: CASSIQGTGETQYF

abundance: -
j_gene: TRBJ2-7
d_gene: -
v_gene: TRBV6-1
CDR3aa: CASSGGYSYEQYF

abundance: -
j_gene: TRBJ1-2
d_gene: TRBD1
v_gene: TRBV19
CDR3aa: CASSPLPLTGQGWEYGYTF

abundance: -
j_gene: TRBJ2-2
d_gene: -
v_gene: TRBV30
CDR3aa: CAWQRGIGARGQNAGELFF

abundance: -
j_gene: TRBJ2-4
d_gene: -
v_gene: TRBV6-1
CDR3aa: CATSVAKNIQYF

abundance: -
j_gene: TRBJ1-2
d_gene: -
v_gene: TRBV4-1
CDR3aa: CASSRPDRQTNYGYTF

abundance: -
j_gene: TRBJ2-5
d_gene: TRBD2
v_gene: TRBV5-1
CDR3aa: CASSLDLAGHSGRETQYF

abundance: -
j_gene: TRBJ1-1
d_gene: -
v_gene: TRBV30
CDR3aa: CAWTRQGIKTEAFF

abundance: -
j_gene: TRBJ1-4
d_gene: -
v_gene: TRBV6-1
CDR3aa: CASSADSWIATNEKLFF

abundance: -
j_gene: TRBJ1-5
d_gene: -
v_gene: TRBV19
CDR3aa: CASSITGYSNQPQHF

abundance: few
j_gene: TRBJ1-5
d_gene: -
v_gene: TRBV6-5
CDR3aa: CASSSPNQPQHF

abundance: -
j_gene: TRBJ2-2
d_gene: TRBD2
v_gene: TRBV5-4
CDR3aa: CASSPHSGGTGELFF

abundance: -
j_gene: TRBJ1-2
d_gene: -
v_gene: TRBV11-2
CDR3aa: CASSTSRVLRDGYTF

abundance: -
j_gene: TRBJ1-5
d_gene: TRBD1
v_gene: TRBV5-8
CDR3aa: CASGEQGDQPQHF

abundance: -
j_gene: TRBJ1-2
d_gene: -
v_gene: TRBV6-1
CDR3aa: CASSGTAISGYTF

abundance: -
j_gene: TRBJ2-1
d_gene: TRBD2
v_gene: TRBV7-8
CDR3aa: CASSRGASGMNEQFF

abundance: -
j_gene: TRBJ1-2
d_gene: TRBD1
v_gene: TRBV16
CDR3aa: CASSQGQGNYGYTF

abundance: -
j_gene: TRBJ2-7
d_gene: -
v_gene: TRBV30
CDR3aa: CAWSGMGMYEQYF

abundance: -
j_gene: TRBJ1-5
d_gene: -
v_gene: TRBV2
CDR3aa: CASSGRDRGNQPQHF

abundance: -
j_gene: TRBJ1-6
d_gene: -
v_gene: TRBV6-1
CDR3aa: CASSEHPGGTGSPLHF

abundance: -
j_gene: TRBJ2-2
d_gene: -
v_gene: TRBV5-1
CDR3aa: CASSTGTTPTGELFF

abundance: -
j_gene: TRBJ2-1
d_gene: TRBD1
v_gene: TRBV4-1
CDR3aa: CASSPSTATGLDEQFF

abundance: -
j_gene: TRBJ1-5
d_gene: TRBD1
v_gene: TRBV6-4
CDR3aa: CASSDWGQRYDSNQPQHF

abundance: -
j_gene: TRBJ2-6
d_gene: -
v_gene: TRBV6-1
CDR3aa: CAIKQGSGANVLTF

abundance: -
j_gene: TRBJ2-5
d_gene: -
v_gene: TRBV10-2
CDR3aa: CASRSGLAGQTQYF

abundance: -
j_gene: TRBJ2-1
d_gene: TRBD2
v_gene: TRBV4-1
CDR3aa: CASSQVAGLAGGLYNEQFF

abundance: -
j_gene: TRBJ2-1
d_gene: TRBD1
v_gene: TRBV5-1
CDR3aa: CASSLTSGGRDEQFF

abundance: -
j_gene: TRBJ1-3
d_gene: -
v_gene: TRBV6-1
CDR3aa: CASSEDYWEGSSGNTIYF

abundance: -
j_gene: TRBJ2-3
d_gene: TRBD2
v_gene: TRBV5-1
CDR3aa: CASSLGRLAGPTDTQYF

abundance: once
j_gene: TRBJ2-2
d_gene: -
v_gene: TRBV21-1
CDR3aa: CASSKVRRLAGGMNTGELFF

abundance: -
j_gene: TRBJ1-2
d_gene: -
v_gene: TRBV5-6
CDR3aa: CASSFRGSRTGYGYTF

abundance: -
j_gene: TRBJ1-5
d_gene: -
v_gene: TRBV6-1
CDR3aa: CASSERENQPQHF

abundance: -
j_gene: TRBJ1-3
d_gene: TRBD1
v_gene: TRBV5-1
CDR3aa: CASSSGTAGNTIYF

abundance: -
j_gene: TRBJ2-1
d_gene: TRBD2
v_gene: TRBV11-1
CDR3aa: CASSLRTSGTYNEQFF

abundance: -
j_gene: TRBJ2-1
d_gene: -
v_gene: TRBV30
CDR3aa: CAWRWSYNEQFF

abundance: -
j_gene: TRBJ2-7
d_gene: -
v_gene: TRBV10-1
CDR3aa: CASSDGGRTYEQYF

abundance: -
j_gene: TRBJ1-2
d_gene: -
v_gene: TRBV6-5
CDR3aa: CASSVDSTYGYTF

abundance: -
j_gene: TRBJ2-7
d_gene: -
v_gene: TRBV7-8
CDR3aa: CASSLVGGTSSEQYF

abundance: -
j_gene: TRBJ2-2
d_gene: -
v_gene: TRBV9
CDR3aa: CASRRGGTNTGELFF

abundance: -
j_gene: TRBJ2-5
d_gene: -
v_gene: TRBV30
CDR3aa: CAWGQLQETQYF

abundance: -
j_gene: TRBJ2-7
d_gene: -
v_gene: TRBV9
CDR3aa: CASSVATGQTYEQYF